This passage covers 22 T cell receptor beta chains from one sample sequenced in a study of a mutant IDH1 vaccine in newly diagnosed glioma. The method was immunoSEQ multiplex PCR; TCRdb's version includes in-frame clones alone and lacks a portion of them. The sample gives 45,000 to 50,000 clones, 70% to 90% of which show up once; more than 5.5% is in the top ten. Antigen specificity for these receptors is unknown. Regarding time point: week 35, safety follow-up. The study gave 300 ug of mutant IDH1 20-mer peptide per vaccine dose, with topical imiquimod. Specimen: PBMCs, collected from a glioma patient whose treatment included an IDH1 peptide vaccine. These receptors were obtained from a woman aged 40-49 years with glioma.

J is TRBJ2-5 and V is TRBV15; D could derive from TRBD1 or TRBD2 (5 bases each). Germline V gene sequence: CDR1 LNHNV, CDR2 YYDKDF (reference sequence). V was pared by 3 bases and J by 0 bases, with 11 bases between. There are 15 residues in the CDR3. CDR3 in amino acids: CATSRRGGDQETQYF. The CDR3 nucleotides are TGTGCCACCAGCAGGAGGGGCGGCGACCAAGAGACCCAGTACTTC. Full variable domain (remainder filled in from reference TRBV15 and TRBJ2-5): DAMVIQNPRYQVTQFGKPVTLSCSQTLNHNVMYWYQQKSSQAPKLLFHYYDKDFNNEADTPDNFQSRRPNTSFCFLDIRSPGLGDTAMYLCATSRRGGDQETQYFGPGTRLLVL.

The chain has TRBV2 and TRBJ2-7, with TRBD1 matching over 8 bases. The germline V gene encodes CDR1 SNHLY and CDR2 FYNNEI. The CDR3 contains 11 residues. Losses at the gene ends were 5 bases for V and 12 bases for J; bases not matched to a gene: 6. In DNA, the CDR3 is TGTGCCAGCAGTTTAGTCGGGACAGGGTACTTC. Its protein is CASSLVGTGYF.

The chain couples TRBV6-5 to TRBJ2-7; the match to TRBD2 covers 9 bases. There are 14 residues in the CDR3. The germline V gene has CDR1 MNHEY and CDR2 SVGAGI. Trimming took 5 bases from V and 5 from J; bases not matched to a gene: 7. The CDR3 region has the DNA TGTGCCAGCAGTCTAGCGGGATCTCCGGACGAGCAGTACTTC. Translated: CASSLAGSPDEQYF.

This rearrangement joins TRBV6-1 to TRBJ1-5; TRBD1 is a possible D gene (5 bases). The length of the CDR3 is 15 residues. V dropped 2 bases and J dropped 6 bases, with 14 bases sitting between them. The germline CDR1 and CDR2 sequences are MNHNS and SASEGT. CDR3 protein: CASSERGVAPQPQHF. The CDR3 region has the DNA TGTGCCAGCAGTGAACGGGGGGTGGCCCCTCAGCCCCAGCATTTT.

The chain couples TRBV18 to TRBJ2-4; 11 bases map to TRBD2. Germline V gene data show CDR1 as KGHSH and CDR2 as LQKENI. V shed 3 bases and J 6 bases; nucleotides not matched to a gene: 4. The CDR3 consists of 15 residues. The CDR3 nucleotides read TGTGCCAGCTCACCTGGGACTAGCGGCTTAAACATTCAGTACTTC. It yields the protein CASSPGTSGLNIQYF.

The chain recombines TRBV4-3 with TRBJ1-2; D unresolved. V was trimmed by 3 bases and J by 4 bases, leaving 18 bases between them. Germline V gene lookup returns CDR1 LGHNA and CDR2 YSLEER. The length of the CDR3 is 16 residues. The CDR3 loop is CASSHAAGSVGYGYTF. The CDR3 region has the DNA TGCGCCAGCAGCCACGCCGCGGGGTCCGTTGGCTATGGCTACACCTTC.

This clone showed up just a few times. The chain has TRBV6-1 and TRBJ1-5; TRBD1 matches 9 bases. CDR1 MNHNS and CDR2 SASEGT come from the germline V gene. This CDR3 comprises 15 residues. With V trimmed by 1 base and J by 2 bases, 0 bases remained unmatched. The CDR3 bases are TGTGCCAGCAGTGAAGGGACAGGGGGCAATCAGCCCCAGCATTTT. As protein: CASSEGTGGNQPQHF.

The V and J genes are TRBV28 and TRBJ1-1; D is undetermined. CDR1 and CDR2 from the germline V gene are MDHEN and SYDVKM. The CDR3 loop spans 15 amino acids. V was pared by 1 base and J by 0 bases, with 9 bases between. The CDR3 DNA reads as TGTGCCAGCAGTTTATATAGGGTCTTGAACACTGAAGCTTTCTTT. It encodes CASSLYRVLNTEAFF.

The chain employs TRBV4-1 and TRBJ1-1; D call uncertain. Germline V gene lookup returns CDR1 MGHRA and CDR2 YSYEKL. This CDR3 spans 15 amino acids. With 0 bases removed from V and 1 base from J, the gap between germline ends came to 9 bases. Written as DNA, the CDR3 is TGCGCCAGCAGCCAAGATTGGGCAGAGAACACTGAAGCTTTCTTT. It is translated as CASSQDWAENTEAFF.

The chain uses TRBV5-5 and TRBJ2-7; TRBD1 is a possible D gene (5 bases). Trimming pared 0 bases from V and 3 bases from J, leaving 13 bases between. The CDR3 covers 15 residues. Germline CDR1 is SGHKS and CDR2 is YYEKEE (reference sequence). The CDR3 coding sequence is TGTGCCAGCAGCTTGGTTGCAGGGAAAAACTACGAGCAGTACTTC. It encodes CASSLVAGKNYEQYF.

The sample holds a few counts of this clone. CDR3 amino acids: CASSLALPAGGTEQYF. CDR3 nucleotide sequence: TGTGCCAGCAGCTTAGCGCTCCCAGCGGGAGGCACCGAGCAGTACTTC. The genes are TRBV7-9 and TRBJ2-7; 9 bases align to TRBD2. The germline gives CDR1 SEHNR, CDR2 FQNEAQ (reference sequence). The V gene end was trimmed by 0 bases and the J gene end by 6 bases; junction bases not matched to a gene: 9. The CDR3 loop spans 16 amino acids.

The rearrangement joins TRBV5-1 to TRBJ2-1, with 8 positions matching TRBD2. V lost 2 bases and J lost 0; bases outside the gene matches: 4. CDR1 and CDR2 (germline): SGHRS, YFSETQ. This CDR3 is built from 16 residues. CDR3 coding DNA: TGCGCCAGCAGCTTCGGGGGGGCGAGCTCCTACAATGAGCAGTTCTTC. Its protein product is CASSFGGASSYNEQFF.

The DNA for the CDR3 is TGTGCCAGCAGCTTGGGAAAAGGGGATACGCAGTATTTT. As protein: CASSLGKGDTQYF. The chain recombines TRBV7-2 with TRBJ2-3; D gene unclear. Between the trimmed V and J ends, which lost 3 bases and 6 bases, there was a span of 10 bases. The CDR3 consists of 13 residues. Germline V CDR1 and CDR2: SGHTA, FQGNSA.

This chain links TRBV27 with TRBJ2-7; 8 positions agree with TRBD2. Germline V CDR1 and CDR2: MNHEY, SMNVEV (reference sequence). The CDR3 extends over 18 amino acids. The J segment lost 3 bases and the V segment lost 4 bases, leaving 17 bases of the junction unmatched. The CDR3 DNA sequence: TGTGCCAGCAGTTCTTCCGGGACTAGGACTATCGGGCTCTACGAGCAGTACTTC. It translates to CASSSSGTRTIGLYEQYF.

Written as DNA, the CDR3 is TGTGCCAGCAGGACAAGGACAGGGCCTAATGAAAAACTGTTTTTT. The encoded protein is CASRTRTGPNEKLFF. The chain uses TRBV2 and TRBJ1-4, with 8 bases that match TRBD1. The CDR3 runs to 15 residues. Germline trimming cut 6 bases from V and 3 bases from J; bases unmatched to any gene: 6. CDR1 is SNHLY and CDR2 is FYNNEI in the germline V gene.

The CDR3 region has the DNA TGTGCCAGCAGCTTGAAGGACAGTTACAATGAGCAGTTCTTC. Encoded protein: CASSLKDSYNEQFF. The V gene is TRBV7-9, the J gene TRBJ2-1; the D gene is possibly TRBD1 (6 bases). This CDR3 has 14 residues. CDR1 and CDR2 (germline): SEHNR, FQNEAQ (reference sequence). Deletions cut 3 bases from V and 4 bases from J, with 10 bases between.

The CDR3 loop reads CASRDDRGITEAFF. The DNA for the CDR3 is TGTGCCAGCAGGGACGACAGGGGAATAACTGAAGCTTTCTTT. V usage is TRBV2 and J usage is TRBJ1-1, with 8 nucleotides matching TRBD1. Germline trimming cut 6 bases from V and 5 bases from J; bases unmatched to any gene: 8. Germline V gene data show CDR1 as SNHLY and CDR2 as FYNNEI. The CDR3 loop spans 14 amino acids.

The genes are TRBV5-6 and TRBJ2-7; no clear D. CDR1 SGHDT and CDR2 YYEEEE come from the germline V gene. V lost 4 bases and J 6 bases, leaving 11 bases between the germline ends. This CDR3 is built from 12 residues. CDR3 region: CASSPLTGEQYF. The CDR3 nucleotides are TGTGCCAGCAGCCCCTTGACTGGCGAGCAGTACTTC.

The chain has TRBV12-5 and TRBJ2-3, with TRBD1 matching 7 bases. J lost 1 base, V lost 5 bases, and 6 bases had no gene match. From germline, CDR1 is LGHNT and CDR2 FRNRAP. The CDR3 runs 15 residues. This chain's CDR3 is CASGKGAGGTDTQYF. The CDR3 bases are TGTGCTAGTGGTAAGGGGGCGGGCGGCACAGATACGCAGTATTTT. The complete variable domain, with remaining parts taken from reference TRBV12-5 and TRBJ2-3, reads DARVTQTPRHKVTEMGQEVTMRCQPILGHNTVFWYRQTMMQGLELLAYFRNRAPLDDSGMPKDRFSAEMPDATLATLKIQPSEPRDSAVYFCASGKGAGGTDTQYFGPGTRLTVL.

This chain's CDR3 is CASSFSTGNTEAFF. CDR3 nucleotide sequence: TGTGCCAGCAGCTTCTCGACAGGGAACACTGAAGCTTTCTTT. The chain has TRBV7-2 and TRBJ1-1; tentative D call: TRBD1 (6 bases). CDR1 and CDR2 (germline): SGHTA, FQGNSA. Trimming left V 3 bases short and J 1 base short, with 9 bases between. This CDR3 has 14 amino acids.

V gene TRBV7-8 combines with J gene TRBJ2-1, with TRBD1 matching over 7 bases. The V gene's germline CDR1 is SGHVS and CDR2 FQNEAQ. V was clipped by 3 bases and J by 6 bases; unmatched bases: 2. The CDR3 is 13 amino acids. The CDR3 region is CASSLGQINEQFF. The CDR3 DNA reads as TGTGCCAGCAGCTTGGGACAGATCAATGAGCAGTTCTTC. The variable domain in full, with the rest retrieved from reference TRBV7-8 and TRBJ2-1, is GAGVSQSPRYKVAKRGQDVALRCDPISGHVSLFWYQQALGQGPEFLTYFQNEAQLDKSGLPSDRFFAERPEGSVSTLKIQRTQQEDSAVYLCASSLGQINEQFFGPGTRLTVL.

The chain carries TRBV1 and TRBJ1-2; whether TRBD1, the table's D call, matches the DNA was not checked. TRBV1 is assigned pseudogene status. This CDR3 has 15 residues. The CDR3 region has the DNA TGCACCAGCAGCCGACATTGTTTGTGCGACTATGGCTACACCTTC. Encoded protein: CTSSRHCLCDYGYTF.